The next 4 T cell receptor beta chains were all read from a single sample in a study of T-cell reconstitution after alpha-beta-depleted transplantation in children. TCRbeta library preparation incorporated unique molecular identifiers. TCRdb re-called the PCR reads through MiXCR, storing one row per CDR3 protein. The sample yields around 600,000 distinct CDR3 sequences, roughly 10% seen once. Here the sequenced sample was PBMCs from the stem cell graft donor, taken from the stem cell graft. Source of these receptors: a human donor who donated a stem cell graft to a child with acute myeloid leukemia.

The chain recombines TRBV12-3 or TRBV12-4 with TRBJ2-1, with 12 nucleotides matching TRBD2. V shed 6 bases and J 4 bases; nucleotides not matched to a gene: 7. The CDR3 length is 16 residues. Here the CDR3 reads CASRTSGSKGYNEQFF. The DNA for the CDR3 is TGTGCCAGCAGGACTAGCGGGAGTAAGGGGTACAATGAGCAGTTCTTC.

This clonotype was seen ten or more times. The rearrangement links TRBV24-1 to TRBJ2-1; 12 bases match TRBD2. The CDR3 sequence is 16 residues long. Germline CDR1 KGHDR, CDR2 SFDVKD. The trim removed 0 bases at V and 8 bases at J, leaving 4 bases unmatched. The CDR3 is CATSDLGLAGGHEQFF. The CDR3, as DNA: TGTGCCACCAGTGATTTGGGGCTAGCGGGAGGGCATGAGCAGTTCTTC.

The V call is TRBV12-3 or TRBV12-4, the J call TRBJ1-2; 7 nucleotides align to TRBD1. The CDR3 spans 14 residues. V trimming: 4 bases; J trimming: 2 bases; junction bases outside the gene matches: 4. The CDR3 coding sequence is TGTGCCAGCAGTTCCGACAGGGACAACTATGGCTACACCTTC. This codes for CASSSDRDNYGYTF.

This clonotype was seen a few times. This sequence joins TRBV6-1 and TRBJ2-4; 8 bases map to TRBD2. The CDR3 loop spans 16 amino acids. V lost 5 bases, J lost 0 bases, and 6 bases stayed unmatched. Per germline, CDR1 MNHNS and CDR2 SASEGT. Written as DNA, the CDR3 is TGTGCCAGCAGTCCCCAAGCGGGAGAAGCCAAAAACATTCAGTACTTC. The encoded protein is CASSPQAGEAKNIQYF.